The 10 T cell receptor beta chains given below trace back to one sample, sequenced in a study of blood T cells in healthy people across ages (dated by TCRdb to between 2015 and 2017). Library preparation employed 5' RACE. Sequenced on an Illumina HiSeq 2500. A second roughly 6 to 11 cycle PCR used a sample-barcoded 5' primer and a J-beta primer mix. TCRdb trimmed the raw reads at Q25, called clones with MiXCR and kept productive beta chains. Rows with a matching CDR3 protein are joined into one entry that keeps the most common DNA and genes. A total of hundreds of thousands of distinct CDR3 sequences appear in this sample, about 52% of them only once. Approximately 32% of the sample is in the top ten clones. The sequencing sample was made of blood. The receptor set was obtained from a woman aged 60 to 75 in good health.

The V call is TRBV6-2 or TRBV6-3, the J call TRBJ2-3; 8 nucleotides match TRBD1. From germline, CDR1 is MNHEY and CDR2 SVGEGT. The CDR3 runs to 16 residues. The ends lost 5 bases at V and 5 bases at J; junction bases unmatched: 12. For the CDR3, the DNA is TGTGCCAGCAGTCGATCGTTCAGGGGGCGAAAAGATACGCAGTATTTT. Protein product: CASSRSFRGRKDTQYF.

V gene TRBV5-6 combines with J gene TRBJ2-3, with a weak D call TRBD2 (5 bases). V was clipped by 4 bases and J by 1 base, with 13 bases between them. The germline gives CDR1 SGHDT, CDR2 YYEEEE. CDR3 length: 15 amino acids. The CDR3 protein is CASSLLDGGTDTQYF. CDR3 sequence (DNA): TGTGCCAGCAGCCTACTAGACGGGGGCACAGATACGCAGTATTTT.

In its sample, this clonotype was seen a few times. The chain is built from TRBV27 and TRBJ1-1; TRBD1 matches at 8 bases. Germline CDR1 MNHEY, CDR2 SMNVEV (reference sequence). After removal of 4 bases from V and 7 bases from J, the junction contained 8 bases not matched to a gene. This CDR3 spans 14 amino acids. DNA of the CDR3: TGTGCCAGCAGTTCTCTAGGACAGGGCAATGAAGCTTTCTTT. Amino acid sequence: CASSSLGQGNEAFF.

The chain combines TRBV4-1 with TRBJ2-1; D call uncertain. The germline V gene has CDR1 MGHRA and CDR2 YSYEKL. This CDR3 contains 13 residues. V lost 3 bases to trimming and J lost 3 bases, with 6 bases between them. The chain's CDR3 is CASSHPYYNEQFF. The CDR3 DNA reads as TGCGCCAGCAGCCATCCCTACTACAATGAGCAGTTCTTC.

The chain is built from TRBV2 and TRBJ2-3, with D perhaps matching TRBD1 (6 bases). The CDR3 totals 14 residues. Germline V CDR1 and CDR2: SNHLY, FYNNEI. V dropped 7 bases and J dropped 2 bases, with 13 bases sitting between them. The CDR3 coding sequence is TGTGCCAGCAATGTTAACAGGGCCACAGATACGCAGTATTTT. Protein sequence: CASNVNRATDTQYF.

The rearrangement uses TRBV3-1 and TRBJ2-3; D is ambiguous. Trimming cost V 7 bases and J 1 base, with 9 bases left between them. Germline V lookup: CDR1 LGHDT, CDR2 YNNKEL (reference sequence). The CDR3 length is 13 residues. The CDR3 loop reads CASTRAGTDTQYF. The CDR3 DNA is TGTGCCAGCACTAGGGCGGGCACAGATACGCAGTATTTT.

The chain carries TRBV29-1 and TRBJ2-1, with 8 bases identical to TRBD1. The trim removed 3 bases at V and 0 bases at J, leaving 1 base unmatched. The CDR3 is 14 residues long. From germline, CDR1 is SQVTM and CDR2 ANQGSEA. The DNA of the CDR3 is TGCAGCGTTGAGGACAGGGCCTCCTACAATGAGCAGTTCTTC. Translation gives CSVEDRASYNEQFF.

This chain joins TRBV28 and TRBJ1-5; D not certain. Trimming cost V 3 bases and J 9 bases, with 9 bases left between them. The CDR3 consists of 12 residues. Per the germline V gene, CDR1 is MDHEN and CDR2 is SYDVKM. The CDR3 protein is CASSFMALPQHF. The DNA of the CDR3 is TGTGCCAGCAGTTTTATGGCTCTGCCCCAGCATTTT. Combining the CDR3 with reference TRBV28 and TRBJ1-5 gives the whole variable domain DVKVTQSSRYLVKRTGEKVFLECVQDMDHENMFWYRQDPGLGLRLIYFSYDVKMKEKGDIPEGYSVSREKKERFSLILESASTNQTSMYLCASSFMALPQHFGDGTRLSIL.

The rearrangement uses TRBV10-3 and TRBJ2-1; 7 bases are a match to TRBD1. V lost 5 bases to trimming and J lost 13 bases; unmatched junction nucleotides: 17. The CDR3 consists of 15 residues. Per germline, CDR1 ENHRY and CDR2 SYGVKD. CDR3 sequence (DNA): TGTGCCATCAGTTCGGCGACAGGGTGGCAAGAGACCCAGTTCTTC. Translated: CAISSATGWQETQFF.

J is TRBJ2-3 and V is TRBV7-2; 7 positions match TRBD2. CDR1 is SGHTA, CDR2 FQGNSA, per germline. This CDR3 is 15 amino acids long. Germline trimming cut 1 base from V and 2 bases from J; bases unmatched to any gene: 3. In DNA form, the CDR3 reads TGTGCCAGCAGCTTAGTGGGGGGGATCACAGATACGCAGTATTTT. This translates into CASSLVGGITDTQYF.